This paragraph reports one T cell receptor (beta chain). This sample is part of a study of blood T cell repertoires in COVID-19. Study at large: Sources were T cells, B-cell-depleted T cells, or PBMCs; the material itself was cDNA or gDNA.

This CDR3 has 14 residues. Germline CDR1 is LNHDA and CDR2 is SQIVND (reference sequence). Unmatched junction bases numbered 8, after V lost 4 bases and J lost 9 bases. Sequencing used immunoSEQ multiplex PCR; TCRdb keeps in-frame clones, though not all of them. Of about 69,000 clones detected, around 83% appear once; the ten largest clones hold approximately 25%. The chain is built from TRBV19 and TRBJ2-1; 8 bases map to TRBD1. The sequenced material came from peripheral blood. The clonotype originates from a human donor in a cohort sampled during active COVID-19. CDR3 loop: CASSSIQGGSEQFF. CDR3 coding DNA: TGTGCCAGTAGTAGCATACAGGGGGGTAGTGAGCAGTTCTTC.